The entry below describes one T cell receptor beta chain. Sampling of blood occurred at baseline, cycle 4 day 1, and cycle 7 day 1. The data originate from a study of OX40 agonist ivuxolimab in advanced cancers. Overall study context: Three partial responders included one hepatocellular carcinoma patient and two cutaneous melanoma patients.

TCRdb keeps only in-frame clones here, not all; method: immunoSEQ multiplex PCR. Among 60,000 to 75,000 clones listed, 84% were seen once. The material sequenced was CD4+ or CD8+ T cells sorted from blood, taken in a trial of the OX40 agonist ivuxolimab. The sequence derives from an adult with an advanced solid tumor such as melanoma, head and neck, liver or kidney cancer.

The CDR3 loop reads CASSNTGTVTEQFF. The CDR3, as DNA: TGTGCCAGTAGTAATACCGGGACCGTTACAGAGCAGTTCTTC. The chain recombines TRBV19 with TRBJ2-1; perhaps D is TRBD1 or TRBD2 (5 bases each). The CDR3 totals 14 residues. Germline V lookup: CDR1 LNHDA, CDR2 SQIVND (reference sequence). Trimming took off 4 bases at V and 10 bases at J, with 17 bases between the two ends.